The entry that follows covers one T cell receptor beta chain sequence. The target of this receptor is not known. No base-level quality is on record; no much larger clone is a single base apart. Receptor libraries were prepared by the immunoSEQ multiplex PCR assay. An external provider carried out the TCRbeta CDR3 sequencing as a commercial service. Per the authors' processing: The analyses used productive nucleotide sequences together with amino acid sequences obtained by in silico translation. Diversity was quantified by Renyi entropy over a range of alpha values, with sample size equalised by taking the median of 200 repeated subsamples. The distance between each pair of repertoires was calculated as one minus the Chao-modified Jaccard index, which corrects for under-sampling, and this distance was used for clustering. Frequency-weighted overlap with synovial clonotypes was calculated across 200 sample sizes, using 200 draws without replacement for each, and the value reported was the one at the size of the smaller sample. TCRdb limited this immuneACCESS table to in-frame rearrangements with V and J called. A share of clones is missing; checked studies link under half to unresolved V genes, and the rest is unexplained. V and J calls and clone size are copied from that table; D and trimming were computed from the DNA. The sample profile shows approximately 36,000 clones; just under 95% of them were found once. The ten largest clones represent 0.7% of the sample.

The data derive from a study of circulating and synovial CD4+ cells in juvenile arthritis (dated by TCRdb to 2014 to 2015). For context, the study as a whole: TCRbeta CDR3 repertoires of circulating HLA-DR+ CD4 T cells, bulk blood CD4 T cells and synovial CD4 T cells were compared within each patient. Repertoire sequencing was performed with the aim of confirming enrichment of synovial clonotypes in a circulating synovial-like CD4 T cell subset.

What the research found in general, with its limitations: Because overlap with synovium rose as sequencing depth increased, the measured fractions of shared clonotypes likely underestimated the overlap of the full repertoire. Circulating pathogenic-like lymphocytes clustered together with synovial T cells and shared a substantially larger fraction of CDR3 sequences with synovium than bulk blood did. Traditional Vbeta family usage analysis did not detect the difference between circulating pathogenic-like lymphocytes and bulk blood T cells. CPL and bulk blood CD4 samples differed in T cell genome counts by at least an order of magnitude, so sample-size effects were addressed. Synovial and circulating pathogenic-like lymphocyte repertoires were less diverse than bulk blood CD4 repertoires, and some CPL samples were as oligoclonal as synovium.

CDR1 and CDR2 are read off the germline V gene as MRHNA and SNTAGT. Relative to germline, V is missing 3 bases and J is missing 4 bases, with 4 bases of the junction outside any gene match. From cysteine to phenylalanine, the CDR3 is 14 amino acids long. Just CDR3 DNA is preserved here, 42 bases in frame from base 1. The sequenced samples were obtained from patients with active juvenile idiopathic arthritis. Sorting was carried out immediately after cells were thawed, and dead cells were excluded with Live/Dead Fixable Near-IR Stain. The clonotype originates from a human donor with juvenile idiopathic arthritis. The chain was built from TRBV6-4 and TRBJ2-7, with 9 bases aligning to TRBD1. Sequencing was performed on CD4+ T cells from blood. The nucleotide sequence reads TGTGCCAGCAGTGATCGGGACAGGGCGTACGAGCAGTACTTC. This is translated as CASSDRDRAYEQYF.